The 23 T cell receptor beta chains below were found in one sample sequenced in a study of blood T cells in healthy people across ages (dated by TCRdb to between 2014 and 2016). Library creation used 5' RACE. The listed sequencing device is Illumina HiSeq 2500. A second about 7 to 12 cycle PCR used a sample-barcoded 5' primer and a J-beta primer mix. TCRdb trimmed the raw reads at Q25, called clones with MiXCR and kept productive beta chains. For every CDR3 protein sequence, its rows merge into one entry that carries the most common genes and DNA. The sample contains 600,000 to 800,000 distinct CDR3 sequences, around 52% of them found a single time. The top ten clones comprise roughly 14% of the sample. Material for sequencing was blood. All receptors come from a woman older than 75 in good health.

The rearrangement links TRBV25-1 to TRBJ1-4; TRBD1 agrees at 7 bases. The CDR3 totals 16 residues. CDR1 MGHDK and CDR2 SYGVNS come from the germline V gene. The junction had 7 bases not matched to a gene; V was cut back by 6 bases and J by 0 bases. CDR3 loop: CASRPGQISTNEKLFF. The DNA of the CDR3 is TGTGCCAGCAGACCGGGACAGATTTCAACTAATGAAAAACTGTTTTTT.

DNA for the CDR3: TGTGCCAGCAGTTCCTCTGGTATGAACACTGAAGCTTTCTTT. Amino acid sequence: CASSSSGMNTEAFF. This rearrangement joins TRBV12-3 or TRBV12-4 to TRBJ1-1, with D hard to call. The ends were cut back, 4 bases at V and 0 bases at J, with 9 bases in the middle. This CDR3 has 14 residues.

The chain links TRBV5-1 to TRBJ1-1, with a possible D match to TRBD1 (6 bases). This CDR3 is built from 16 residues. V was cut by 0 bases and J by 1 base, with 13 bases left in between. CDR1 and CDR2 (germline): SGHRS, YFSETQ. CDR3 amino acids: CASSLVVRTENTEAFF. DNA for the CDR3: TGCGCCAGCAGCTTGGTAGTCCGGACAGAGAACACTGAAGCTTTCTTT.

This chain connects TRBV30 to TRBJ2-1; 7 nucleotides match TRBD1. Trimming took 5 bases from V and 6 from J; bases not matched to a gene: 4. Germline assignment: CDR1 GTSNPN and CDR2 SVGIG (reference sequence). This CDR3 is built from 12 residues. The CDR3 DNA follows: TGTGCCTGGGGGACAGTCCTCAATGAGCAGTTCTTC. It encodes CAWGTVLNEQFF.

This clonotype was found once. The V and J genes are TRBV29-1 and TRBJ2-7; D is possibly TRBD1 or TRBD2 (6 bases each). Per the germline V gene, CDR1 is SQVTM and CDR2 is ANQGSEA. This CDR3 has 14 residues. V was trimmed by 2 bases and J by 3 bases, leaving 14 bases between them. Here the CDR3 reads CSVESRGGLYEQYF. CDR3 bases: TGCAGCGTTGAATCCCGTGGGGGGCTCTACGAGCAGTACTTC.

The table lists this clonotype with a count of one. The V call is TRBV20-1, the J call TRBJ2-6; 9 nucleotides line up with TRBD1. V gave up 3 bases and J gave up 2 bases; unmatched junction bases: 8. This CDR3 is 17 amino acids long. CDR1 and CDR2 (germline): DFQATT, SNEGSKA (reference sequence). Here the CDR3 reads CSASLTGGLAGANVLTF. DNA of the CDR3: TGCAGTGCTAGCCTTACAGGGGGCCTCGCTGGGGCCAACGTCCTGACTTTC.

This clonotype was seen repeatedly, ten times or more. J is TRBJ2-3 and V is TRBV20-1; 10 bases line up with TRBD1. This CDR3 is 15 amino acids long. J was trimmed by 1 base and V by 1 base; bases with no gene match: 2. The germline V gene has CDR1 DFQATT and CDR2 SNEGSKA (reference sequence). DNA of the CDR3: TGCAGTGCTAGAGGGGACAGGGGAGGCACAGATACGCAGTATTTT. Translating gives CSARGDRGGTDTQYF.

This clonotype was seen at least ten times. The chain combines TRBV5-1 with TRBJ2-1; D unresolved. Germline loops: CDR1 SGHRS, CDR2 YFSETQ. This CDR3 is 14 amino acids long. The V end was cut by 2 bases, the J end by 0 bases, with 6 bases between. In DNA form, the CDR3 reads TGCGCCAGCAGCTTTAGGGTCTCCTACAATGAGCAGTTCTTC. As protein: CASSFRVSYNEQFF.

This clonotype has more than one count but fewer than ten. The chain uses TRBV24-1 and TRBJ2-2; no clear D. V lost 1 base, J lost 7 bases, and 0 bases lay in between. Germline loops: CDR1 KGHDR, CDR2 SFDVKD. The CDR3 is 11 residues long. CDR3 in amino acids: CATSDFGELFF. The CDR3 DNA reads as TGTGCCACCAGTGATTTCGGGGAGCTGTTTTTT.

The chain joins TRBV5-1 to TRBJ2-5; the match to TRBD1 covers 9 bases. V dropped 3 bases and J dropped 11; count of bases not matched to a gene: 8. Germline V CDR1 and CDR2: SGHRS, YFSETQ. The CDR3 extends over 13 amino acids. The CDR3 is CASSSGQGWQQYF. CDR3 coding DNA: TGCGCCAGCAGCTCAGGACAGGGGTGGCAGCAGTACTTC.

The chain links TRBV10-3 to TRBJ2-1; TRBD2 might be the D (6 bases). Germline CDR1 and CDR2: ENHRY and SYGVKD. This CDR3 contains 12 residues. Trimming removed 3 bases from V and 10 bases from J, with 10 bases in between. For the CDR3, the DNA is TGTGCCATCAGTGAACTAGCTTGGGAGCAGTTCTTC. Amino acid sequence: CAISELAWEQFF.

This clonotype was found a few times. J is TRBJ1-2 and V is TRBV7-2, with D unresolved. Trimming took 2 bases from V and 1 from J, leaving 8 bases between them. This CDR3 contains 14 residues. Germline V gene sequence: CDR1 SGHTA, CDR2 FQGNSA. The CDR3 sequence: CASSLSNSNYGYTF. The CDR3 DNA sequence: TGTGCCAGCAGCTTATCTAATAGTAACTATGGCTACACCTTC.

The V gene is TRBV7-9, the J gene TRBJ2-1; TRBD2 is a possible D gene (6 bases). Germline-derived CDR1 and CDR2 are SEHNR and FQNEAQ (reference sequence). Trimming left V 9 bases short and J 6 bases short, with 15 bases between. There are 13 residues in the CDR3. CDR3 sequence: CASGLARGNEQFF. The CDR3 coding sequence is TGTGCCAGTGGCTTAGCGCGGGGCAATGAGCAGTTCTTC.

The genes are TRBV2 and TRBJ2-4, with TRBD2 matching over 10 bases. Germline-derived CDR1 and CDR2 are SNHLY and FYNNEI. The CDR3 extends over 13 amino acids. Losses at the gene ends were 6 bases for V and 6 bases for J; bases not matched to a gene: 2. CDR3 loop: CASSLAGGNIQYF. The CDR3 DNA reads as TGTGCCAGCAGCTTAGCGGGGGGAAACATTCAGTACTTC.

This clonotype was seen a single time. A clone one base away is much larger, so this may be a read error. The chain employs TRBV14 and TRBJ2-1; D call uncertain. V shed 2 bases and J shed 5 bases, with 16 bases lying between them. Germline V CDR1 and CDR2: SGHDN, FVKESK. The CDR3 is 16 residues long. CDR3 DNA sequence: TGTGCCAGCAGCCAACTTACTGAAATACGACACAATGAGCAGTTCTTC. Translation: CASSQLTEIRHNEQFF.

A remark on this clonotype: It may be a read error: a sequence one base away is much more abundant. J is TRBJ2-1 and V is TRBV5-1; the D call may be TRBD1 or TRBD2 (5 bases each). Trimming took 4 bases from V and 6 from J, leaving 14 bases between them. The CDR3 consists of 14 residues. CDR1 and CDR2 (germline): SGHRS, YFSETQ. In DNA, the CDR3 is TGCGCCAGCAGCCCTTGGGGCAGCGGCAATGAGCAGTTCTTC. Amino acid sequence: CASSPWGSGNEQFF.

In its sample, this clonotype was seen many times. V and J are TRBV4-3 and TRBJ2-5, with TRBD1 matching over 8 bases. The CDR3 is 19 residues long. Unmatched junction bases numbered 19, after V lost 3 bases and J lost 4 bases. Germline V lookup: CDR1 LGHNA, CDR2 YSLEER. DNA of the CDR3: TGCGCCAGCAGCCACTCCTCCTCTCGGCAGGGGGCACCGTCAGAGACCCAGTACTTC. Amino acids: CASSHSSSRQGAPSETQYF.

This clonotype was detected many times. The chain has TRBV29-1 and TRBJ2-3; no firm D call. Germline-derived CDR1 and CDR2 are SQVTM and ANQGSEA. The V end lost 7 bases, the J end lost 2 bases, and 7 bases lay between the germline ends. This CDR3 is built from 11 residues. CDR3 sequence (DNA): TGCAGCGCTACATTCACAGATACGCAGTATTTT. Translation: CSATFTDTQYF.

This clonotype was found many times. The chain is built from TRBV7-2 and TRBJ2-1, with 9 bases fitting TRBD2. Germline-derived CDR1 and CDR2 are SGHTA and FQGNSA. V lost 1 base to trimming and J lost 7 bases; unmatched junction nucleotides: 5. The CDR3 spans 15 residues. The CDR3 reads CASSLGAGGRNEQFF. The CDR3 bases are TGTGCCAGCAGCTTAGGAGCGGGAGGTAGGAATGAGCAGTTCTTC.

A note on this clonotype: This may be a read error: a much more frequent sequence differs by one nucleotide. The CDR3 DNA follows: TGCGCCAGCAGCCAAGAGAGCGGGAGGGCCTACAATGAGCAGTTCTTC. Its protein product is CASSQESGRAYNEQFF. The V call is TRBV4-1, the J call TRBJ2-1, with 10 bases that match TRBD2. J was trimmed by 2 bases and V by 0 bases; bases with no gene match: 1. The CDR3 has 16 residues. The germline CDR1 and CDR2 sequences are MGHRA and YSYEKL.

The chain joins TRBV2 to TRBJ2-3, with D perhaps matching TRBD1 (6 bases). From germline, CDR1 is SNHLY and CDR2 FYNNEI. V was cut by 1 base and J by 0 bases, with 11 bases left in between. This CDR3 is built from 16 residues. CDR3 protein: CASSEGTVHSTDTQYF. In DNA, the CDR3 is TGTGCCAGCAGTGAAGGGACAGTCCATAGCACAGATACGCAGTATTTT. Combining the CDR3 with reference TRBV2 and TRBJ2-3 gives the whole variable domain EPEVTQTPSHQVTQMGQEVILRCVPISNHLYFYWYRQILGQKVEFLVSFYNNEISEKSEIFDDQFSVERPDGSNFTLKIRSTKLEDSAMYFCASSEGTVHSTDTQYFGPGTRLTVL.

This clonotype was seen many times. This sequence joins TRBV20-1 and TRBJ2-7; 7 bases map to TRBD2. J lost 0 bases, V lost 5 bases, and 7 bases had no gene match. The CDR3 contains 14 residues. Looked up from germline, CDR1 is DFQATT and CDR2 is SNEGSKA (reference sequence). The CDR3 reads CSAYPAGTSYEQYF. CDR3 nucleotides: TGCAGTGCTTACCCAGCGGGAACCTCCTACGAGCAGTACTTC.

The chain employs TRBV4-3 and TRBJ2-3, with D maybe TRBD2 (6 bases). CDR1 and CDR2 from the germline V gene are LGHNA and YSLEER. Trimming pared 3 bases from V and 4 bases from J, leaving 11 bases between. The CDR3 length is 14 residues. The CDR3 loop is CASSHPSGADTQYF. CDR3 in DNA: TGCGCCAGCAGCCACCCATCGGGAGCAGATACGCAGTATTTT.